Listed below are T cell receptor beta chains from one sample, sequenced in a study of PD-1 blockade in mismatch repair-deficient tumors. This table comes from immunoSEQ multiplex PCR, and its TCRdb copy is limited to in-frame clones, with some not included. The sample lists some 120,000 clones, around three quarters occurring once. Source: peripheral blood, taken about 13 months after starting pembrolizumab. Receptors originate from an adult with mismatch repair-deficient cancer. CDR3s include the opening cysteine and the closing phenylalanine or tryptophan. D genes are given only for firm matches. Expanded clones get a size class; other rows say once, few or many, or leave the size out.

D gene	V gene	clone size	J gene	CDR3 protein	CDR3 DNA
.	TRBV30	few	TRBJ2-7	CAWSVGARYEQYF	TGTGCCTGGAGTGTAGGGGCCAGGTACGAGCAGTACTTC
TRBD1	TRBV18	.	TRBJ1-2	CASSPREQTGGYGYTF	TGTGCCAGCTCACCACGAGAACAGACAGGGGGCTATGGCTACACCTTC
TRBD1	TRBV7-9	.	TRBJ2-7	CASSSPGTASYEQYF	TGTGCCAGCAGCTCCCCGGGGACAGCCTCCTACGAGCAGTACTTC
.	TRBV7-9	.	TRBJ2-7	CASSSINYEQYF	TGTGCCAGCAGCTCCATCAACTACGAGCAGTACTTC
.	TRBV30	.	TRBJ2-3	CAWSTAGWGTDTQYF	TGTGCCTGGAGTACGGCGGGCTGGGGCACAGATACGCAGTATTTT
.	TRBV5-6	.	TRBJ1-1	CASSLSTEAFF	TGTGCCAGCAGCCTAAGCACTGAAGCTTTCTTT
TRBD1	TRBV18	.	TRBJ2-2	CASSPDRGQVTGELFF	TGTGCCAGCTCACCGGACAGGGGGCAGGTCACCGGGGAGCTGTTTTTT
TRBD2	TRBV11-2	.	TRBJ2-1	CASSITSGSSYNEQFF	TGTGCCAGCAGCATAACTAGCGGGAGCTCCTACAATGAGCAGTTCTTC
TRBD1	TRBV27	.	TRBJ2-7	CASSSTGKLGEYEQYF	TGTGCCAGCAGTTCGACAGGGAAATTAGGAGAATACGAGCAGTACTTC
.	TRBV9	.	TRBJ1-1	CASSVRGAFDTEAFF	TGTGCCAGCAGCGTACGGGGGGCTTTTGACACTGAAGCTTTCTTT
.	TRBV9	once	TRBJ1-1	CASSGGFDTEAFF	TGTGCCAGCAGCGGGGGGTTCGACACTGAAGCTTTCTTT
TRBD2	TRBV7-9	.	TRBJ2-7	CASSQGLAGVYEQYF	TGTGCCAGCAGCCAAGGACTAGCGGGAGTTTACGAGCAGTACTTC
.	TRBV4-2	.	TRBJ2-3	CASSQGVLPGTDTQYF	TGTGCCAGCAGCCAAGGAGTCCTCCCTGGCACAGATACGCAGTATTTT
.	TRBV18	.	TRBJ2-3	CASSPSEVPWRDTQYF	TGTGCCAGCTCACCCTCGGAAGTTCCGTGGAGAGATACGCAGTATTTT
TRBD2	TRBV13	.	TRBJ2-1	CASSTSGPYNEQFF	TGTGCCAGCAGCACTAGCGGCCCCTACAATGAGCAGTTCTTC
.	TRBV10-3	.	TRBJ2-3	CAISESSGSTDTQYF	TGTGCCATCAGTGAGTCGAGCGGGAGCACAGATACGCAGTATTTT
TRBD2	TRBV11-2	once	TRBJ2-5	CASSRPTSWETQYF	TGTGCCAGCAGCCGACCGACTAGCTGGGAGACCCAGTACTTC
.	TRBV12-5	.	TRBJ2-7	CASGLVRYEQYF	TGTGCTAGTGGTTTGGTACGATACGAGCAGTACTTC
.	TRBV28	few	TRBJ2-1	CASSVRNEQFF	TGTGCCAGCAGTGTACGTAATGAGCAGTTCTTC
.	TRBV4-1	.	TRBJ2-2	CASSQESGAGELFF	TGCGCCAGCAGCCAAGAATCAGGCGCCGGGGAGCTGTTTTTT
.	TRBV13	.	TRBJ2-1	CASSLESSYNEQFF	TGTGCCAGCAGCTTAGAGTCCTCCTACAATGAGCAGTTCTTC
TRBD2	TRBV4-2	.	TRBJ2-2	CASSPLAGGANTGELFF	TGTGCCAGCAGCCCCCTGGCGGGAGGGGCGAACACCGGGGAGCTGTTTTTT
.	TRBV11-2	.	TRBJ1-1	CASSFWAVGTEAFF	TGTGCCAGCAGCTTCTGGGCGGTGGGCACTGAAGCTTTCTTT
TRBD1	TRBV18	.	TRBJ2-2	CASSPPGQGNTGELFF	TGTGCCAGCTCACCCCCGGGACAGGGTAACACCGGGGAGCTGTTTTTT
.	TRBV5-1	.	TRBJ2-3	CASSLAYSDTQYF	TGCGCCAGCAGCTTGGCCTACTCAGATACGCAGTATTTT
TRBD2	TRBV5-4	.	TRBJ2-3	CAKTRGREDTDTQYF	TGTGCCAAAACCCGGGGGCGGGAGGACACAGATACGCAGTATTTT
.	TRBV5-4	.	TRBJ2-7	CASSLGGPVYEQYF	TGTGCCAGCAGCTTGGGAGGACCGGTCTACGAGCAGTACTTC
.	TRBV10-1	.	TRBJ2-4	CASSETAENIQYF	TGCGCCAGCAGTGAGACCGCGGAAAACATTCAGTACTTC
TRBD2	TRBV27	few	TRBJ2-1	CASSLIWTSGSGEQFF	TGTGCCAGCAGTTTAATATGGACTAGCGGGAGTGGTGAGCAGTTCTTC
.	TRBV6-5	once	TRBJ2-7	CASSPAFRFEQYF	TGTGCCAGCAGTCCCGCTTTTCGATTCGAGCAGTACTTC
.	TRBV7-9	.	TRBJ1-5	CASSLGRSGNQPQHF	TGTGCCAGCAGCTTAGGACGGTCAGGCAATCAGCCCCAGCATTTT
.	TRBV19	once	TRBJ1-5	CASSISPRGSNSNQPQHF	TGTGCCAGTAGTATAAGTCCGAGAGGGTCGAATAGCAATCAGCCCCAGCATTTT
.	TRBV4-2	.	TRBJ2-7	CASSQDFGNSYEQYF	TGTGCCAGCAGCCAAGATTTTGGGAACTCCTACGAGCAGTACTTC
.	TRBV5-8	once	TRBJ2-1	CASSFWDEQFF	TGTGCCAGCAGCTTTTGGGATGAGCAGTTCTTC
TRBD1	TRBV6-1	.	TRBJ2-7	CASLTGGKEQYF	TGTGCCAGCTTGACAGGGGGCAAAGAGCAGTACTTC
.	TRBV6-6	.	TRBJ1-5	CASSPTGLSNQPQHF	TGTGCCAGCAGTCCCACAGGGCTGAGCAATCAGCCCCAGCATTTT
.	TRBV19	.	TRBJ2-3	CASSIGEGGADTQYF	TGTGCCAGTAGTATAGGCGAGGGGGGCGCAGATACGCAGTATTTT
TRBD2	TRBV7-8	.	TRBJ2-5	CASSLESSGMGETQYF	TGTGCCAGCAGCTTAGAGTCTAGCGGGATGGGAGAGACCCAGTACTTC
TRBD2	TRBV7-3	once	TRBJ2-1	CASSSPGGRPAGGSYNEQFF	TGTGCCAGCAGCTCGCCGGGGGGGAGGCCAGCTGGTGGATCCTACAATGAGCAGTTCTTC
.	TRBV6-1	few	TRBJ1-3	CASRTYGNTIYF	TGTGCCAGCAGGACTTATGGAAACACCATATATTTT
.	TRBV5-4	.	TRBJ2-7	CASSWNPGDVVPHEQYF	TGTGCCAGCAGCTGGAACCCAGGGGACGTAGTCCCCCACGAGCAGTACTTC
.	TRBV19	.	TRBJ1-2	CASKEGGLYGYTF	TGTGCCAGTAAAGAGGGAGGGCTCTATGGCTACACCTTC
.	TRBV7-2	few	TRBJ2-2	CASSWDVVANTGELFF	TGTGCCAGCAGCTGGGACGTCGTTGCGAACACCGGGGAGCTGTTTTTT
.	TRBV5-1	.	TRBJ2-7	CASSPDSTISYEQYF	TGCGCCAGCAGCCCGGACAGCACTATATCCTACGAGCAGTACTTC
.	TRBV28	.	TRBJ2-7	CASSLVVRSGEQYF	TGTGCCAGCAGTTTGGTTGTACGGAGCGGCGAGCAGTACTTC
.	TRBV5-6	.	TRBJ1-1	CASSSPGTPEAFF	TGTGCCAGCAGCTCCCCAGGGACTCCTGAAGCTTTCTTT
.	TRBV9	.	TRBJ2-2	CASSVGSSANTGELFF	TGTGCCAGCAGCGTAGGCTCTAGCGCCAACACCGGGGAGCTGTTTTTT
.	TRBV7-9	.	TRBJ2-7	CASSLGTEQYF	TGTGCCAGCAGCTTAGGGACCGAGCAGTACTTC
.	TRBV19	.	TRBJ2-1	CASTGGPRRGEQFF	TGTGCCAGTACCGGTGGGCCCAGACGCGGTGAGCAGTTCTTC
.	TRBV14	.	TRBJ1-2	CASSLIGGYGYGYTF	TGTGCCAGCAGTCTGATTGGTGGGTACGGCTATGGCTACACCTTC
.	TRBV9	few	TRBJ2-4	CASSAGSGSSVAKNIQYF	TGTGCCAGCAGCGCAGGGTCGGGATCCTCTGTAGCCAAAAACATTCAGTACTTC
.	TRBV19	.	TRBJ2-2	CASKEGGNTGELFF	TGTGCCAGTAAGGAGGGAGGGAACACCGGGGAGCTGTTTTTT
TRBD1	TRBV9	.	TRBJ2-1	CASSVGPWNRGWDEQFF	TGTGCCAGCAGCGTAGGGCCCTGGAACAGGGGTTGGGATGAGCAGTTCTTC
TRBD2	TRBV6-5	.	TRBJ2-3	CASSPYSGSTDTQYF	TGTGCCAGCAGTCCCTATAGCGGGAGCACAGATACGCAGTATTTT
TRBD1	TRBV7-3	.	TRBJ1-2	CASTQTSGTGFYGYTF	TGTGCCAGTACGCAAACGTCAGGGACAGGGTTCTATGGCTACACCTTC